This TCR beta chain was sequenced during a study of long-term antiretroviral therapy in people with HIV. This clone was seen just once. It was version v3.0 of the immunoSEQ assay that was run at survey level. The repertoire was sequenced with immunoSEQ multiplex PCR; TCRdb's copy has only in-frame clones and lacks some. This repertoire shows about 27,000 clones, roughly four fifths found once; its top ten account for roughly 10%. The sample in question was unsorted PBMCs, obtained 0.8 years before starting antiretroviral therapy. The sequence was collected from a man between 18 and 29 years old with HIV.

CDR3 bases: TGTGCCTGGGTCCCGACAGGCAAATTCACAGATACGCAGTATTTT. Residues: CAWVPTGKFTDTQYF. The chain uses TRBV30 and TRBJ2-3; possible D gene TRBD1, 6 bases. The CDR3 spans 15 residues. From germline, CDR1 is GTSNPN and CDR2 SVGIG (reference sequence). V lost 5 bases and J lost 2, with 17 bases in between.